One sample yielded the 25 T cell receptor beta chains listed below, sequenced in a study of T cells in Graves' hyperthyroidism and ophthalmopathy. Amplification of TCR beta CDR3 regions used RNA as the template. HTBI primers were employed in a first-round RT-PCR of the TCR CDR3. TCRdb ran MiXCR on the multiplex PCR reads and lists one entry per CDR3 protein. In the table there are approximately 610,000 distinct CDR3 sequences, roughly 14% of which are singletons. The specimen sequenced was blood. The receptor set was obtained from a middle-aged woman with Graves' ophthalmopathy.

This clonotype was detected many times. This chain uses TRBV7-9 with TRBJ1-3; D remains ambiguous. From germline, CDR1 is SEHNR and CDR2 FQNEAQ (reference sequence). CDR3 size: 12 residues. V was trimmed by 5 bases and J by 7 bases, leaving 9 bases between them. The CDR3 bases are TGTGCCAGCAGCATGCGTCCCAACACCATATATTTT. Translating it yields CASSMRPNTIYF.

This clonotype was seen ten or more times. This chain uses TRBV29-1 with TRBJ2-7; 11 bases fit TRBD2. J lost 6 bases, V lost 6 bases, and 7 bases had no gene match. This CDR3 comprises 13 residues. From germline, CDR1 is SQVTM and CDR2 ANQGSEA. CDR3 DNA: TGCAGCGTGAAACTAGCGGGAGTGGTCGAGCAGTACTTC. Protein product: CSVKLAGVVEQYF.

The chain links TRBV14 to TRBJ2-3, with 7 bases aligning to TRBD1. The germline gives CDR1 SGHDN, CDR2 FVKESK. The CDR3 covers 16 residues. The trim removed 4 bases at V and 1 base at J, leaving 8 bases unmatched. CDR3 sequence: CASSPRTGWGTDTQYF. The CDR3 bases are TGTGCCAGCAGCCCCCGGACAGGTTGGGGCACAGATACGCAGTATTTT.

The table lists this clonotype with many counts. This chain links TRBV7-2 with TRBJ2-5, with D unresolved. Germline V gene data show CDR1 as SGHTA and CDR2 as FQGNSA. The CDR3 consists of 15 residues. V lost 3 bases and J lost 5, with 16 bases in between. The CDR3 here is CASSLGNLPGETQYF. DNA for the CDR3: TGTGCCAGCAGCTTGGGCAACCTCCCCGGGGAGACCCAGTACTTC.

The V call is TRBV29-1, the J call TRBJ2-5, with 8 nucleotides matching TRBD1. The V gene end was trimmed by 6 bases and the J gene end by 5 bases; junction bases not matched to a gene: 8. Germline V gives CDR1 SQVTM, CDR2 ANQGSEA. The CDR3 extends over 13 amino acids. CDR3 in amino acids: CSVGQGAGETQYF. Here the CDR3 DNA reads TGCAGCGTCGGACAGGGAGCCGGCGAGACCCAGTACTTC. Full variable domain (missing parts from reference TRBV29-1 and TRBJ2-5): SAVISQKPSRDICQRGTSLTIQCQVDSQVTMMFWYRQQPGQSLTLIATANQGSEATYESGFVIDKFPISRPNLTFSTLTVSNMSPEDSSIYLCSVGQGAGETQYFGPGTRLLVL.

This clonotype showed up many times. The CDR3 sequence: CSASVGTDYGYTF. CDR3 bases: TGCAGTGCTTCGGTAGGGACCGACTATGGCTACACCTTC. The chain has TRBV20-1 and TRBJ1-2; perhaps TRBD1 as D (5 bases). V was pared by 5 bases and J by 3 bases, with 13 bases between. This CDR3 contains 13 residues. In germline, CDR1 is DFQATT, CDR2 SNEGSKA (reference sequence).

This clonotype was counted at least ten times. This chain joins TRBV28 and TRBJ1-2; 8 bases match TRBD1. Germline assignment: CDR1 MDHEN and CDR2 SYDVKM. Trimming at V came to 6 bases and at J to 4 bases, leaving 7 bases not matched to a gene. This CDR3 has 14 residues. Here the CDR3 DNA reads TGTGCCAGCAGCTTCAGGGGGCAGAGCTATGGCTACACCTTC. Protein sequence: CASSFRGQSYGYTF.

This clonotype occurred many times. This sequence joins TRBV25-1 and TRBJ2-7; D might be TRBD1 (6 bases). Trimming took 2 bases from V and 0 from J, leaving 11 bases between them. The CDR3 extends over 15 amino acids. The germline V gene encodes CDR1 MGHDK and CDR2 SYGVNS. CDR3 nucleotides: TGTGCCAGCAGTGAAGGGAAAGGGGGCTCCTACGAGCAGTACTTC. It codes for CASSEGKGGSYEQYF.

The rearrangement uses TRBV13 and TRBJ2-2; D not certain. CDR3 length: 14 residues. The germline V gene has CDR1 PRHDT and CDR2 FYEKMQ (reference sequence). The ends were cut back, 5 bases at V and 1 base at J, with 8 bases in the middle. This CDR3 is CASSPPENTGELFF. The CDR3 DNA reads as TGTGCCAGCAGCCCACCCGAGAACACCGGGGAGCTGTTTTTT.

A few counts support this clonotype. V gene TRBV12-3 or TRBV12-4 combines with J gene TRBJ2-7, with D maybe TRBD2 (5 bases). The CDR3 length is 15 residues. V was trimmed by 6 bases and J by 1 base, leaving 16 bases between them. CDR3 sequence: CASRGRYGKSYEQYF. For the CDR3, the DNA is TGTGCCAGCAGGGGAAGATACGGGAAGTCCTACGAGCAGTACTTC.

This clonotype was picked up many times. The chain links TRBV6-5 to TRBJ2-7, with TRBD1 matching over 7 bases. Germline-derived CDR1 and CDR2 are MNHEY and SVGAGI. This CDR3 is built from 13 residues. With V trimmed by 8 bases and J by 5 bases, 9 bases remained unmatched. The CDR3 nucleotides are TGTGCCAGCCGGGGACAGACGTTCGACGAGCAGTACTTC. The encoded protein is CASRGQTFDEQYF.

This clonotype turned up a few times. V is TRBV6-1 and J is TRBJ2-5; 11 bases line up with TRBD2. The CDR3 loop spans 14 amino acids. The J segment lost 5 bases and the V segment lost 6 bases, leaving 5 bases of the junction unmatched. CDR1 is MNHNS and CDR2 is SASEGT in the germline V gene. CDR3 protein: CASRALAGGETQYF. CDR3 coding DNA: TGTGCCAGCAGGGCTCTAGCGGGAGGTGAGACCCAGTACTTC.

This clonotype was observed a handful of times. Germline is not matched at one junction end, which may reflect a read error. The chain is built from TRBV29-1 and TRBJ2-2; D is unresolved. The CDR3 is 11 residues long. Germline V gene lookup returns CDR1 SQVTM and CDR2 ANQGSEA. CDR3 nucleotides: TGCAGCGGTGAAACCTACGGGGAGCTGTTTTTT. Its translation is CSGETYGELFF.

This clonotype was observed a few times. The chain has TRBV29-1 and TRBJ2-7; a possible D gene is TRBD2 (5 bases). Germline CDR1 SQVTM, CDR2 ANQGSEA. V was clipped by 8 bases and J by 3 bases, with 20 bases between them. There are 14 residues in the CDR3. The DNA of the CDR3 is TGCAGCTCAACGGGGTGGCAGAATGACTACGAGCAGTACTTC. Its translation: CSSTGWQNDYEQYF.

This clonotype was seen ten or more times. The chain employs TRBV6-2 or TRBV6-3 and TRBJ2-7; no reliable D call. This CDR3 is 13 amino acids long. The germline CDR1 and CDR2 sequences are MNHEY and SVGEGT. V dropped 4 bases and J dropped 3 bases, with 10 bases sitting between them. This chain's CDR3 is CASSSNGGYEQYF. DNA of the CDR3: TGTGCCAGCAGTTCCAACGGCGGCTACGAGCAGTACTTC.

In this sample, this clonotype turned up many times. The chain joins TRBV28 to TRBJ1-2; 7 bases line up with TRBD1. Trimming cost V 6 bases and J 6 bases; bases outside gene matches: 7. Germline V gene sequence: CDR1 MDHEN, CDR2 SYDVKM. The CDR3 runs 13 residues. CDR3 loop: CASRLTGEDGYTF. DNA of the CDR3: TGTGCCAGCAGACTCACAGGGGAGGATGGCTACACCTTC.

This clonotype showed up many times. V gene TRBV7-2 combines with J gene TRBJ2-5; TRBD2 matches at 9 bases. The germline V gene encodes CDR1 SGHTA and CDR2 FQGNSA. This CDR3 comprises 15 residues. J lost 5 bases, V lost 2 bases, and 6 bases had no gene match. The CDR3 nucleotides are TGTGCCAGCAGCTTATCGACTAGCGGATGGGAGACCCAGTACTTC. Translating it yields CASSLSTSGWETQYF.

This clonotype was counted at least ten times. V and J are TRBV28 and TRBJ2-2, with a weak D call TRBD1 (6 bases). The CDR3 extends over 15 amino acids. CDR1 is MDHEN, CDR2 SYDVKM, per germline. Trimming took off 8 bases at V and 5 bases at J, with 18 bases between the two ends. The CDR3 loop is CASHNRVLSTGELFF. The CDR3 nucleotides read TGTGCCAGCCATAACAGGGTTCTATCAACCGGGGAGCTGTTTTTT.

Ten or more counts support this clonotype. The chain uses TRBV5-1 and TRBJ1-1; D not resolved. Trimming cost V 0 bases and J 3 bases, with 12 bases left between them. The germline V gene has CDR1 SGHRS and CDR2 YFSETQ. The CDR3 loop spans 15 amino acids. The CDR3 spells CASSLAGRRDTEAFF. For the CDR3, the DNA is TGCGCCAGCAGCTTGGCCGGGCGGAGGGACACTGAAGCTTTCTTT.

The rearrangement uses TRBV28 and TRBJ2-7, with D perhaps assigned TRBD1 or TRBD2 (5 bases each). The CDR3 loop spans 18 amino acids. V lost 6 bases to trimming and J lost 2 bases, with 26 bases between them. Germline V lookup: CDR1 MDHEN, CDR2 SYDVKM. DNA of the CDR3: TGTGCCAGCAGCTCCCGAGCGTTGGGACCGAGGACGACCTACGAGCAGTACTTC. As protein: CASSSRALGPRTTYEQYF.

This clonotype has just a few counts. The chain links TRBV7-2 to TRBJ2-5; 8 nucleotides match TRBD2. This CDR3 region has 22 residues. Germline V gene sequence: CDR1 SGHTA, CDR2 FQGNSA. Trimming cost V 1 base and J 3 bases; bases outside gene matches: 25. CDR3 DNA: TGTGCCAGCAGCTTAGTAGGGGGGGGAGCGGGAGCGGCCCTGGGGAGGGAAGAGACCCAGTACTTC. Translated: CASSLVGGGAGAALGREETQYF.

The chain's CDR3 is CASGLDGQSTDTQYF. CDR3 in DNA: TGTGCTAGTGGTTTGGACGGACAGAGCACAGATACGCAGTATTTT. The rearrangement joins TRBV12-5 to TRBJ2-3; maybe TRBD1 (6 bases). Germline CDR1 and CDR2: LGHNT and FRNRAP. CDR3 length: 15 amino acids. V lost 1 base, J lost 0 bases, and 8 bases lay in between.

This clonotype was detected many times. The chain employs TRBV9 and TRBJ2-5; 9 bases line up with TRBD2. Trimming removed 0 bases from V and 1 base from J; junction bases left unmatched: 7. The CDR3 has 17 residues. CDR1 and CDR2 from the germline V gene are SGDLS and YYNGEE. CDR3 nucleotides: TGTGCCAGCAGCGTAGGGTCTTTGCGGGAGGGCCAAGAGACCCAGTACTTC. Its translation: CASSVGSLREGQETQYF.

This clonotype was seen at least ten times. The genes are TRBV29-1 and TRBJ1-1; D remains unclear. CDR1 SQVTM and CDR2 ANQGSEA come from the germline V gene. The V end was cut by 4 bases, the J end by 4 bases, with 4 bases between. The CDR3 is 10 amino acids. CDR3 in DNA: TGCAGCGTTGTAATCACTGAAGCTTTCTTT. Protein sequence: CSVVITEAFF.

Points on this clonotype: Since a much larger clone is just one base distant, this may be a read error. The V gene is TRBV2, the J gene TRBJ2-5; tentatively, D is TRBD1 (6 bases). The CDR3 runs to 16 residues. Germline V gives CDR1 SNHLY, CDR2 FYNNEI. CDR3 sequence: CVSSEAAGTIQETQYF. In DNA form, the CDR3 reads TGTGTCAGCAGTGAAGCCGCCGGGACAATCCAAGAGACCCAGTACTTC. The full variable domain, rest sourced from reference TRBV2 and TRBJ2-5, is EPEVTQTPSHQVTQMGQEVILRCVPISNHLYFYWYRQILGQKVEFLVSFYNNEISEKSEIFDDQFSVERPDGSNFTLKIRSTKLEDSAMYFCVSSEAAGTIQETQYFGPGTRLLVL.